Listed below are T cell receptor beta chains from one sample, sequenced in a study of shared clonotypes between healthy human individuals. The data were produced by immunoSEQ multiplex PCR, yet TCRdb's version contains in-frame clones alone and is incomplete. The sample includes over a million clones, about 84% of them seen just once. Sequenced: memory CD4+ T cells from PBMCs. The receptors shown here come from a man aged 18 to 30 in good health. Some clones in this sample may be carry-over from other donors' samples. The CDR3 runs from the conserved cysteine through the conserved F or W. Each record gives: CDR3 DNA, CDR3 protein, D gene, clone size, J gene, V gene. The D gene is left open where the match is weak. Some rows mark clone size as missing; the rest say once, few, many or name a class of expanded clone.

DNA: TGTGCCAGCAGTGATGGGACGTTCACAGATACGCAGTATTTT
CDR3: CASSDGTFTDTQYF
D: -
size: -
J: TRBJ2-3
V: TRBV6-1

DNA: TGTGCCTGGAGAAGCTCTAGCACAGATACGCAGTATTTT
CDR3: CAWRSSSTDTQYF
D: -
size: -
J: TRBJ2-3
V: TRBV30

DNA: TGTGCCAGCAGAGCTGGACGGAATCAGCCCCAGCATTTT
CDR3: CASRAGRNQPQHF
D: -
size: once
J: TRBJ1-5
V: TRBV6-6

DNA: TGTGCCAGCAGCCGGACTAGCGGGGCGAGCTCCTACGAGCAGTACTTC
CDR3: CASSRTSGASSYEQYF
D: TRBD2
size: -
J: TRBJ2-7
V: TRBV11-1

DNA: TGCGCCAGCAGCTTGGGTGGCAGGGACGGGGCGTACGAGCAGTACTTC
CDR3: CASSLGGRDGAYEQYF
D: -
size: -
J: TRBJ2-7
V: TRBV5-1

DNA: TGTGCCAGCTCACCAACCCAGGGGGAAGCTTTCTTT
CDR3: CASSPTQGEAFF
D: -
size: -
J: TRBJ1-1
V: TRBV18

DNA: TGTGCCATCAGTGAGTCAGGGGGCCCACCAGGGGAGCAGTTCTTC
CDR3: CAISESGGPPGEQFF
D: TRBD1
size: few
J: TRBJ2-1
V: TRBV10-3

DNA: TGTGCCAGCAGTGAGGGAAACTCCTACAATGAGCAGTTCTTC
CDR3: CASSEGNSYNEQFF
D: -
size: -
J: TRBJ2-1
V: TRBV2

DNA: TGTGCCAGCAGCTCGGGTCGGGAGGGGAACACTGAAGCTTTCTTT
CDR3: CASSSGREGNTEAFF
D: -
size: once
J: TRBJ1-1
V: TRBV5-4

DNA: TGCGCCAGCTTCGACAGTAGGAGGGGGACCCAGTACTTC
CDR3: CASFDSRRGTQYF
D: -
size: -
J: TRBJ2-5
V: TRBV4-1

DNA: TGTGCCAGCAGTTCCTCAGGGTCGAATCAGCCCCAGCATTTT
CDR3: CASSSSGSNQPQHF
D: -
size: -
J: TRBJ1-5
V: TRBV28

DNA: TGTGCCAGTGCTCGGGACAGGGGCTTCCAGCCCCAGCATTTT
CDR3: CASARDRGFQPQHF
D: TRBD1
size: few
J: TRBJ1-5
V: TRBV6-1

DNA: TGCGCCAGCAGCTTGGATACCGGGACAGGGGCTGGGGCCAACGTCCTGACTTTC
CDR3: CASSLDTGTGAGANVLTF
D: TRBD1
size: -
J: TRBJ2-6
V: TRBV5-1

DNA: TGTGCCAGCAGCTCGACTAGCGGGAGCGGTGGGGAGCAGTTCTTC
CDR3: CASSSTSGSGGEQFF
D: TRBD2
size: -
J: TRBJ2-1
V: TRBV11-3

DNA: TGTGCCAGCAGTTTGAGTTCATTGCGGGAGACCCAGTACTTC
CDR3: CASSLSSLRETQYF
D: -
size: -
J: TRBJ2-5
V: TRBV28

DNA: TGTGCCAGCAGTTCGACTAGCGGGAGCGCAGATACGCAGTATTTT
CDR3: CASSSTSGSADTQYF
D: TRBD2
size: -
J: TRBJ2-3
V: TRBV7-3

DNA: TGTGCCAGCAGCTTAGGAACCCGGGGGTTCCACAATGAGCAGTTCTTC
CDR3: CASSLGTRGFHNEQFF
D: -
size: -
J: TRBJ2-1
V: TRBV11-3

DNA: TGTGCCTGGAGTTTGGACAATAATCAGCCCCAGCATTTT
CDR3: CAWSLDNNQPQHF
D: -
size: few
J: TRBJ1-5
V: TRBV30

DNA: TGTGCCTGGACCCCCGGACAGGGATGGGCTTTCTTT
CDR3: CAWTPGQGWAFF
D: TRBD1
size: -
J: TRBJ1-1
V: TRBV30

DNA: TGCGCCAGCAGCACCCGGGGCTCTGGGGCCAACGTCCTGACTTTC
CDR3: CASSTRGSGANVLTF
D: -
size: -
J: TRBJ2-6
V: TRBV4-3

DNA: TGTGCCAGCAGCCATACCAGGGGGTATAATGAGCAGTTCTTC
CDR3: CASSHTRGYNEQFF
D: TRBD1
size: -
J: TRBJ2-1
V: TRBV7-9

DNA: TGTGCCAGCAGCCGAGGACTAGCGGGCACCGGGGAGCTGTTTTTT
CDR3: CASSRGLAGTGELFF
D: TRBD2
size: -
J: TRBJ2-2
V: TRBV7-8

DNA: TGTGCCAGCAGTTTAAGAGGGCCACGGGGAGAGACCCAGTACTTC
CDR3: CASSLRGPRGETQYF
D: -
size: -
J: TRBJ2-5
V: TRBV27

DNA: TGTGCCAGCAGGGAAACAGGGGTAGGCGGCTACACCTTC
CDR3: CASRETGVGGYTF
D: TRBD1
size: -
J: TRBJ1-2
V: TRBV2

DNA: TGTGCCAGCTCACCACCGACCGGGACAGGGATCCAAGAGACCCAGTACTTC
CDR3: CASSPPTGTGIQETQYF
D: TRBD1
size: -
J: TRBJ2-5
V: TRBV18

DNA: TGTGCCATCAGTCCCGGGACAGGGAAGAATGAAGCTTTCTTT
CDR3: CAISPGTGKNEAFF
D: TRBD1
size: many
J: TRBJ1-1
V: TRBV10-3

DNA: TGCGCCAGCAGCTTGGCGCCGGGAACATATGGCTACACCTTC
CDR3: CASSLAPGTYGYTF
D: -
size: -
J: TRBJ1-2
V: TRBV5-1

DNA: TGTGCCAGCAGTCCCTACAGGGCCCACTATGGCTACACCTTC
CDR3: CASSPYRAHYGYTF
D: -
size: few
J: TRBJ1-2
V: TRBV6-1

DNA: TGTGCCAGCAGCCAAGGAGCTAGCAGCTACGAGCAGTACTTC
CDR3: CASSQGASSYEQYF
D: -
size: -
J: TRBJ2-7
V: TRBV4-2

DNA: TGCGCCAGCAGTGAGGCAGGGGTTGGAAATGAGCAGTTCTTC
CDR3: CASSEAGVGNEQFF
D: -
size: -
J: TRBJ2-1
V: TRBV10-1